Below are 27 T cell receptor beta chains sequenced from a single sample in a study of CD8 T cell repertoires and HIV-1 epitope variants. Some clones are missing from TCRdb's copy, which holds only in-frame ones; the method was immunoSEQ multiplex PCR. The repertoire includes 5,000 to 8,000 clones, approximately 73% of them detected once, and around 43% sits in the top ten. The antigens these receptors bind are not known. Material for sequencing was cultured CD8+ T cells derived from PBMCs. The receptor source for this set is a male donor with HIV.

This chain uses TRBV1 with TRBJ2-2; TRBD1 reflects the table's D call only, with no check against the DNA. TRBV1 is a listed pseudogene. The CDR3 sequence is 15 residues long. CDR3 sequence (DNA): TGCACCAGCAGCCAAGGGACAGGGGGCACCGGGGAGCTGTTTTTT. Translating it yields CTSSQGTGGTGELFF.

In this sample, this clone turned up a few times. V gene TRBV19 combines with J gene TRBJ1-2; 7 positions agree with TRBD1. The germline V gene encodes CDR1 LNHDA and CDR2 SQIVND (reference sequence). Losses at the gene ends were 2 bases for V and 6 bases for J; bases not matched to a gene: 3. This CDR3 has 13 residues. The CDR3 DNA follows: TGTGCCAGTAGTATACTTGACAGGGATGGCTACACCTTC. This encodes CASSILDRDGYTF.

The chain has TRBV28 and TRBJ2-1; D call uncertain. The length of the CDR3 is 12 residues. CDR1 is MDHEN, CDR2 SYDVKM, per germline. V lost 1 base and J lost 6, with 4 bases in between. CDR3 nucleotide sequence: TGTGCCAGCAGTTTATCCCCCAATGAGCAGTTCTTC. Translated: CASSLSPNEQFF.

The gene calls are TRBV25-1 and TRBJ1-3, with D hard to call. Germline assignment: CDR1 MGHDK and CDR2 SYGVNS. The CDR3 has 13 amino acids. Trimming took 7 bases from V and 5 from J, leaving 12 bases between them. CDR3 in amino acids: CASTSPSRNTIYF. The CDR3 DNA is TGTGCCAGCACCTCACCCTCCAGAAACACCATATATTTT.

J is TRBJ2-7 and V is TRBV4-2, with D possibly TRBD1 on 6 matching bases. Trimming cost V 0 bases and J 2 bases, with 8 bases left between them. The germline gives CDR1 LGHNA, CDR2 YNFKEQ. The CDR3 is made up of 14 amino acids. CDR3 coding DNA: TGTGCCAGCAGCCAAGATAGGACAGCCTACGAGCAGTACTTC. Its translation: CASSQDRTAYEQYF.

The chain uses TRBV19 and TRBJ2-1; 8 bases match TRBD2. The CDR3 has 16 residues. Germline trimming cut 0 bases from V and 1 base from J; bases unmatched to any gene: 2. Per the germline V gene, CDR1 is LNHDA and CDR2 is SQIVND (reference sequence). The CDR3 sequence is CASSIEGGRSYNEQFF. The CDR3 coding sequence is TGTGCCAGTAGTATAGAGGGCGGGAGGTCCTACAATGAGCAGTTCTTC. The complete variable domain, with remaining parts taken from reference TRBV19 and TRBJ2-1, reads DGGITQSPKYLFRKEGQNVTLSCEQNLNHDAMYWYRQDPGQGLRLIYYSQIVNDFQKGDIAEGYSVSREKKESFPLTVTSAQKNPTAFYLCASSIEGGRSYNEQFFGPGTRLTVL.

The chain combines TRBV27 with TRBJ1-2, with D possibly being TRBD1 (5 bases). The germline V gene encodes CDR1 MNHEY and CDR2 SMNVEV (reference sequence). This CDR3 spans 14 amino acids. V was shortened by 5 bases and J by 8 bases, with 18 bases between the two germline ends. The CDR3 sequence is CASSPPGPSEGYTF. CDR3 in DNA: TGTGCCAGCAGTCCCCCGGGGCCCAGTGAGGGCTACACCTTC.

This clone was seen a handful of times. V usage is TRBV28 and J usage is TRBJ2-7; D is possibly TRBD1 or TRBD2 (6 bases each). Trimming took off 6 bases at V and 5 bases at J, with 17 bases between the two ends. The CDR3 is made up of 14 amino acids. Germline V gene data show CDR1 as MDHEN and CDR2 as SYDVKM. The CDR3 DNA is TGTGCCAGCAGACCCGAGGGGGGTCGGCACGAGCAGTACTTC. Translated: CASRPEGGRHEQYF.

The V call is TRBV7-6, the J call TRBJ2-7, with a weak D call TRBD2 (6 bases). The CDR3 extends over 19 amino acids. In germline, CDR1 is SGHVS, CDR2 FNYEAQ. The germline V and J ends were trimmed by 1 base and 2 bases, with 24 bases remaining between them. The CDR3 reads CASSLGGLGSSGPAYEQYF. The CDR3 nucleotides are TGTGCCAGCAGCTTAGGAGGGTTGGGGTCCAGCGGGCCGGCCTACGAGCAGTACTTC.

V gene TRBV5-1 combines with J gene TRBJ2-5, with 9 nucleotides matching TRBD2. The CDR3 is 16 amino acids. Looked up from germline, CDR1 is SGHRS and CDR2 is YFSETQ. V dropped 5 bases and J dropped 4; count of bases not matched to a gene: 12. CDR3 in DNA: TGCGCCAGCAGTTTTTATAGCGGGAGAAGGGGAGAGACCCAGTACTTC. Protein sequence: CASSFYSGRRGETQYF.

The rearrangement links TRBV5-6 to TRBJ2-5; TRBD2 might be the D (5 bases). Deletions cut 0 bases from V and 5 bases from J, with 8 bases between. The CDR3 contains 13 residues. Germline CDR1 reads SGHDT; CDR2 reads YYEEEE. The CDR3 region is CASSLAPGETQYF. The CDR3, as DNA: TGTGCCAGCAGCTTGGCGCCGGGGGAGACCCAGTACTTC.

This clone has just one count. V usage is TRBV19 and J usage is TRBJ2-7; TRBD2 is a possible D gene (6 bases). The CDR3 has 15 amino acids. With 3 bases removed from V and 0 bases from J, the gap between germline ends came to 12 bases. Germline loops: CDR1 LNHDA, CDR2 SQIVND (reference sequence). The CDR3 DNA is TGTGCCAGTAGTATCCTTACCGGGAGCTCCTACGAGCAGTACTTC. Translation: CASSILTGSSYEQYF.

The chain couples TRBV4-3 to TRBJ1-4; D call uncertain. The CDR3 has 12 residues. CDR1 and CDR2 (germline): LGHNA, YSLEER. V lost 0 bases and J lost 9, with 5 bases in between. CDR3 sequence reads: CASSQEGKKLFF. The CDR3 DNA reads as TGCGCCAGCAGCCAAGAGGGGAAAAAACTGTTTTTT.

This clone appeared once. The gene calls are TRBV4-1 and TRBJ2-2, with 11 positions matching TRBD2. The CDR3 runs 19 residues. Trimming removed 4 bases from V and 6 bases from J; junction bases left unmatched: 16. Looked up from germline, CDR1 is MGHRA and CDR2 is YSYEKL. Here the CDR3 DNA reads TGCGCCAGCAGCCGATCATATCCGACTAGCGGGGTCGCCGCCGGGGAGCTGTTTTTT. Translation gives CASSRSYPTSGVAAGELFF.

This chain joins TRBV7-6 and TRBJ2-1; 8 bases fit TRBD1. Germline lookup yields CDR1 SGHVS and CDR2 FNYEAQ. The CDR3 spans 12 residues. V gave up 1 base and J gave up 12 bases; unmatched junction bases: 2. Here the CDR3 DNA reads TGTGCCAGCAGCTTAGGTACAGGGGGGCAGTTCTTC. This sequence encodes CASSLGTGGQFF.

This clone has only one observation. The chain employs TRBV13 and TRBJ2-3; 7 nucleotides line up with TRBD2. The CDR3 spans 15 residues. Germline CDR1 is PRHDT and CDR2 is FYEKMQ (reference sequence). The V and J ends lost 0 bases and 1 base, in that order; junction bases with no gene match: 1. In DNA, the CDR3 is TGTGCCAGCAGCTTAGGACGGGGGGGCACAGATACGCAGTATTTT. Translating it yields CASSLGRGGTDTQYF. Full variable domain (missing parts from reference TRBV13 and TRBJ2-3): AAGVIQSPRHLIKEKRETATLKCYPIPRHDTVYWYQQGPGQDPQFLISFYEKMQSDKGSIPDRFSAQQFSDYHSELNMSSLELGDSALYFCASSLGRGGTDTQYFGPGTRLTVL.

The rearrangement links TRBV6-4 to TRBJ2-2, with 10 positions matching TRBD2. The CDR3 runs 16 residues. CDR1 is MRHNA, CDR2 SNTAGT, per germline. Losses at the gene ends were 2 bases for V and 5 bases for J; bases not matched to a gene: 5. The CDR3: CASSDGSGRGTGELFF. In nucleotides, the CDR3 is TGTGCCAGCAGTGACGGAAGCGGGAGGGGTACCGGGGAGCTGTTTTTT.

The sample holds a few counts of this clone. This CDR3 reads CASSGLAGGFNEQFF. The CDR3 bases are TGTGCCAGCAGTGGACTAGCGGGAGGTTTTAATGAGCAGTTCTTC. The rearrangement joins TRBV21-1 to TRBJ2-1; the table's D call of TRBD2 was not tested on the DNA. TRBV21-1 is labeled a pseudogene. The CDR3 spans 15 residues.

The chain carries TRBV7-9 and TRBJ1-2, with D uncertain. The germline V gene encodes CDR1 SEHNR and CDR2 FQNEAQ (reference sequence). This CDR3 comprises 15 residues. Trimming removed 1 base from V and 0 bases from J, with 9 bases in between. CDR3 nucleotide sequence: TGTGCCAGCAGCTTAGGAGTAGGAGCTAACTATGGCTACACCTTC. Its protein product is CASSLGVGANYGYTF.

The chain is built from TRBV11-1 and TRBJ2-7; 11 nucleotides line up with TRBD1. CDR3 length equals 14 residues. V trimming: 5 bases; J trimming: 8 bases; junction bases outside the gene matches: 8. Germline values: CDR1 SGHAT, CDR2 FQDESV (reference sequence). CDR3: CASSRGQGEPKQYF. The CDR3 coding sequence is TGTGCCAGCAGCCGGGGACAGGGGGAGCCCAAGCAGTACTTC.

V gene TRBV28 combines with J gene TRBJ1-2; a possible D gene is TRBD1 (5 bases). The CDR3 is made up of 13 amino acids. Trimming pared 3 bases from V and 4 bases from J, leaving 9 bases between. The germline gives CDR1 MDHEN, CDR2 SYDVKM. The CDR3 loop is CASSLGGSYGYTF. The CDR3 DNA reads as TGTGCCAGCAGTTTGGGGGGTAGCTATGGCTACACCTTC.

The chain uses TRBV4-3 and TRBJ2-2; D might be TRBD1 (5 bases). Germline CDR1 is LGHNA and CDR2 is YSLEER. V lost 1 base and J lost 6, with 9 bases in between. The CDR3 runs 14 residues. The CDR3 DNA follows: TGCGCCAGCAGCCAAGGGGTGGGGCCCGGGGAGCTGTTTTTT. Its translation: CASSQGVGPGELFF.

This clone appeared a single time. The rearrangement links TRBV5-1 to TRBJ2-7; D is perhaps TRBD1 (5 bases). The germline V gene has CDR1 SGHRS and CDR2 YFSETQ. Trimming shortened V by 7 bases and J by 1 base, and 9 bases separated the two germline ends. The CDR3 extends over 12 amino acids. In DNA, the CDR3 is TGCGCCAGCGAAGGGGATTCCTACGAGCAGTACTTC. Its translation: CASEGDSYEQYF.

CDR3 in amino acids: CASSQGWNTEAFF. As DNA, the CDR3 is TGCGCCAGCAGCCAAGGGTGGAACACTGAAGCTTTCTTT. The chain carries TRBV4-1 and TRBJ1-1; D remains unclear. Germline lookup yields CDR1 MGHRA and CDR2 YSYEKL. V dropped 1 base and J dropped 1 base, with 4 bases sitting between them. The CDR3 runs to 13 residues.

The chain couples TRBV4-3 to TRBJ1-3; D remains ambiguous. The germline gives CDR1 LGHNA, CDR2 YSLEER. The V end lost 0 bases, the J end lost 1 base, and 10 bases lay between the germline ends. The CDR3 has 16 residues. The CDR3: CASSQDDTLSGNTIYF. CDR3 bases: TGCGCCAGCAGCCAAGATGACACCCTATCTGGAAACACCATATATTTT.

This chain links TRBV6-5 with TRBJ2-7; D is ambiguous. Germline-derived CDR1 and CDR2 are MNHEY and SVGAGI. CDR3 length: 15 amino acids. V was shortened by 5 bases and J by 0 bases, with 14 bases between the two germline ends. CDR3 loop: CASSPPEKASYEQYF. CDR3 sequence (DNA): TGTGCCAGCAGTCCCCCCGAGAAGGCCTCCTACGAGCAGTACTTC.

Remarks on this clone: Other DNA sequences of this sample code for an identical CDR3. The CDR3 reads CASSLGNTGELFF. As DNA, the CDR3 is TGTGCCAGCAGCTTAGGGAACACCGGGGAGCTGTTTTTT. This chain joins TRBV7-9 and TRBJ2-2, with D unresolved. The CDR3 length is 13 residues. V shed 1 base and J shed 1 base, with 1 base lying between them. The germline V gene has CDR1 SEHNR and CDR2 FQNEAQ (reference sequence).